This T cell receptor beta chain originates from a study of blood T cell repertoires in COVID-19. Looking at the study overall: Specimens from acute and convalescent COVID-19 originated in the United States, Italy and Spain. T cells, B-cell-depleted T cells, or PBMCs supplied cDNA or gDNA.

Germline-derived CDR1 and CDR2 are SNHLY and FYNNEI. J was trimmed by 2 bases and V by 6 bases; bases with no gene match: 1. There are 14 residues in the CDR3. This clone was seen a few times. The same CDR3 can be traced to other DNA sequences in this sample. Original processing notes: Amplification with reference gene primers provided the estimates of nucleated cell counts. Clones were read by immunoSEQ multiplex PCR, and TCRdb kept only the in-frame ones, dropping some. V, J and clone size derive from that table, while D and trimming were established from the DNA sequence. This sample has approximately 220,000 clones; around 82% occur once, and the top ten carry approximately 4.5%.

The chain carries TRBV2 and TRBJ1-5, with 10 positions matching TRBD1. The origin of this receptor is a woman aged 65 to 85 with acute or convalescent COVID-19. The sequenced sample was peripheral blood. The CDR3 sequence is CASSGTGGNQPQHF. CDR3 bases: TGTGCCAGCAGCGGGACAGGGGGCAATCAGCCCCAGCATTTT.